Below are 2 T cell receptor beta chains sequenced from a single sample in a study of long-term antiretroviral therapy in people with HIV. Running of the v3.0 immunoSEQ assay took place at survey level. The assay was immunoSEQ multiplex PCR, and TCRdb's table has in-frame clones only and misses some. The sample has roughly 23,000 clones, around 80% seen once. The input for sequencing was unsorted PBMCs, taken 1.5 years after starting antiretroviral therapy. Receptors originate from a man in his thirties or forties with HIV.

This sequence joins TRBV11-3 and TRBJ2-7; TRBD1 agrees at 11 bases. Germline CDR1 reads SGHNT; CDR2 reads YENEEA. Trimming removed 5 bases from V and 9 bases from J; junction bases left unmatched: 6. This CDR3 is 13 amino acids long. The CDR3 region has the DNA TGTGCCAGCAGCCCCGGGACAGGGGGTGCGCAGTACTTC. Protein product: CASSPGTGGAQYF.

This chain uses TRBV11-2 with TRBJ2-5; unclear D gene. Germline values: CDR1 SGHAT, CDR2 FQNNGV. The CDR3 is 12 amino acids. Trimming stripped 4 bases from V and 5 bases from J, with 8 bases between. CDR3 DNA sequence: TGTGCCAGCAGCTCAAGTTTCGAGACCCAGTACTTC. Translating it yields CASSSSFETQYF.